This T cell receptor (beta chain) was profiled in a study of OX40 agonist ivuxolimab in advanced cancers. Study-wide background: Recorded diagnoses for dose-escalation patients were hepatocellular carcinoma, melanoma, renal cell or head and neck cancer. Three patients responded partially, comprising one with hepatocellular carcinoma and two with cutaneous melanoma. Study-wide results and caveats: CD8+ T cells (on average) carried more expanded clones than CD4+ T cells.

Produced via immunoSEQ multiplex PCR; TCRdb's table is partial and in-frame only. The sample includes about 83,000 clones, about 86% of them seen just once. CDR3 length: 13 amino acids. Trimming removed 6 bases from V and 3 bases from J; junction bases left unmatched: 6. From germline, CDR1 is SQVTM and CDR2 ANQGSEA. On this clone itself: Its matching antigen is unknown.

The rearrangement links TRBV29-1 to TRBJ2-7; 9 positions agree with TRBD1. This TCR was sampled from an adult with an advanced solid tumor such as melanoma, head and neck, liver or kidney cancer. The sample in question was CD4+ or CD8+ T cells sorted from blood, obtained in a trial of the OX40 agonist ivuxolimab. For the CDR3, the DNA is TGCAGCGTCCACAAGACAGGGGGCTACGAGCAGTACTTC. Amino acid sequence: CSVHKTGGYEQYF.